Reported below is one TCR beta chain. Its target is not known. The data derive from a study of T cell responses to AZD1222 COVID-19 vaccine. General study points: Two AZD1222 doses significantly raised spike-specific TCR breadth and depth over controls.

Clones were sequenced by immunoSEQ multiplex PCR, and TCRdb holds only the in-frame ones, with some missing. This sample has 90,000 to 120,000 clones, with 92% found just once. The sample consisted of peripheral blood, taken on day 0 of AZD1222 vaccination. This TCR came from an adult in good health.

This chain's CDR3 is CASSPTGGGSSYEQYF. The CDR3 DNA reads as TGTGCCAGCAGCCCCACTGGGGGGGGCAGTAGCTACGAGCAGTACTTC. The chain couples TRBV7-8 to TRBJ2-7; a weak D match, TRBD2 (7 bases). Germline CDR1 reads SGHVS; CDR2 reads FQNEAQ. Trimming took 5 bases from V and 3 from J, leaving 20 bases between them. This CDR3 has 16 residues.